These T cell receptor beta chains were read from a single sample in a study of blood T cell repertoires in COVID-19. Method: immunoSEQ multiplex PCR; TCRdb's copy keeps in-frame clones and lacks some. This table has a few hundred thousand clones, around 90% appearing once. Material: peripheral blood. Receptors originate from a man aged 18 to 29 with active or convalescent COVID-19. The CDR3 runs from the conserved cysteine through the conserved F or W. A D gene is named only where the DNA matches it firmly. For some rows the clone size is stated as once, few or many, or as a class when expanded; others skip it.

CDR3 protein,CDR3 DNA,V gene,clone size,J gene,D gene
CASSSLQGLGYEQYF,TGCGCCAGCAGCTCCCTACAGGGCCTCGGGTACGAGCAGTACTTC,TRBV5-1,once,TRBJ2-7,-
CASSSTDRPYGYTF,TGCGCCAGCAGCTCTACGGACAGGCCCTATGGCTACACCTTC,TRBV5-1,few,TRBJ1-2,TRBD1
CASSIVGAPLHF,TGTGCCAGTAGTATAGTAGGGGCCCCCCTCCACTTT,TRBV19,-,TRBJ1-6,-
CASRTGENSNQPQHF,TGTGCCAGTAGGACAGGGGAGAATAGCAATCAGCCCCAGCATTTT,TRBV19,-,TRBJ1-5,TRBD1
CASSVGQGSPLHF,TGTGCCAGCAGCGTGGGACAGGGTTCACCCCTCCACTTT,TRBV7-9,many,TRBJ1-6,TRBD1
CASSPTGLANEQFF,TGTGCCAGCAGCCCCACGGGACTTGCTAATGAGCAGTTCTTC,TRBV9,-,TRBJ2-1,-
CASSQGVNLSPTSGASYNEQFF,TGCGCCAGCAGCCAAGGCGTCAATTTATCCCCGACTAGCGGGGCCTCCTACAATGAGCAGTTCTTC,TRBV4-3,-,TRBJ2-1,TRBD2
CASSKRQGHSYEQYF,TGTGCCAGCAGCAAGCGACAGGGACACTCCTACGAGCAGTACTTC,TRBV7-6,-,TRBJ2-7,TRBD1
CSVEDWQGTQPQHF,TGCAGCGTTGAAGATTGGCAGGGGACTCAGCCCCAGCATTTT,TRBV29-1,-,TRBJ1-5,-
CASSPRTSGASYNEQFF,TGTGCCAGCAGCCCCAGGACTAGCGGGGCCTCCTACAATGAGCAGTTCTTC,TRBV7-9,-,TRBJ2-1,TRBD2
CASSITGRGDQPQHF,TGTGCCAGTAGTATTACCGGCAGGGGCGATCAGCCCCAGCATTTT,TRBV19,once,TRBJ1-5,-
CAIEWEKNTEAFF,TGTGCCATCGAATGGGAGAAAAACACTGAAGCTTTCTTT,TRBV10-3,-,TRBJ1-1,-
CASRKGADTEAFF,TGTGCCAGCAGGAAGGGAGCGGACACTGAAGCTTTCTTT,TRBV7-9,-,TRBJ1-1,-
CASSPFSGRVSYEQYF,TGTGCCAGCTCACCATTCAGCGGACGGGTCTCCTACGAGCAGTACTTC,TRBV18,-,TRBJ2-7,-
CASSLLPGGLTEAFF,TGTGCCAGCAGTCTCCTCCCGGGGGGCCTTACTGAAGCTTTCTTT,TRBV6-5,-,TRBJ1-1,-
CASSIRTSGGANNEQFF,TGTGCCAGTAGTATTCGGACTAGCGGGGGGGCAAACAATGAGCAGTTCTTC,TRBV19,-,TRBJ2-1,TRBD2
CASSEQRSAPYSNQPQHF,TGTGCCAGCAGCGAGCAGAGGTCTGCCCCTTATAGCAATCAGCCCCAGCATTTT,TRBV2,-,TRBJ1-5,-
CASSYSVGNNEQFF,TGTGCCAGCAGTTACAGCGTCGGAAACAATGAGCAGTTCTTC,TRBV6-2/TRBV6-3,-,TRBJ2-1,-
CASSEVLAPLDRNEQYF,TGTGCCAGCAGTGAAGTGCTAGCGCCACTAGACCGGAACGAGCAGTACTTC,TRBV2,-,TRBJ2-7,-
CATSILGVGSPLHF,TGTGCCACCAGCATATTGGGCGTAGGTTCACCCCTCCACTTT,TRBV15,few,TRBJ1-6,-
CASSSGTGRDTQYF,TGCGCCAGCAGCTCCGGGACAGGGCGAGATACGCAGTATTTT,TRBV5-1,-,TRBJ2-3,TRBD1
CASSIDRGAYNEQFF,TGTGCCAGCAGCATCGACAGGGGGGCCTACAATGAGCAGTTCTTC,TRBV9,-,TRBJ2-1,TRBD1
CASSTSGAGDTQYF,TGTGCCAGCAGCACTAGCGGGGCGGGAGATACGCAGTATTTT,TRBV5-4,-,TRBJ2-3,TRBD2
CASSSYGGGFYNEQFF,TGTGCCAGCAGCTCATACGGGGGGGGCTTCTACAATGAGCAGTTCTTC,TRBV11-2,-,TRBJ2-1,TRBD2
CASSESGTGGYNEQFF,TGTGCCAGCAGTGAATCCGGGACAGGGGGCTACAATGAGCAGTTCTTC,TRBV6-4,-,TRBJ2-1,TRBD1
CASTGGTNTGELFF,TGTGCCAGCACCGGGGGGACGAACACCGGGGAGCTGTTTTTT,TRBV6-6,-,TRBJ2-2,TRBD2
CASSKSIRKDRENCFNEQFF,TGTGCCAGCAGCAAAAGTATCAGGAAGGACAGGGAAAACTGCTTCAATGAGCAGTTCTTC,TRBV21-1,few,TRBJ2-1,-
CASSLSRQGTDTQYF,TGCGCCAGCAGCTTAAGTCGACAGGGGACAGATACGCAGTATTTT,TRBV5-1,few,TRBJ2-3,TRBD1
CASSFGRAVAFF,TGTGCCAGCAGCTTCGGCAGGGCGGTAGCTTTCTTT,TRBV13,-,TRBJ1-1,-
CASSEGQVGTYGYTF,TGTGCCAGCAGTGAGGGACAGGTGGGAACGTATGGCTACACCTTC,TRBV2,-,TRBJ1-2,TRBD1
CSAVTGPLNTEAFF,TGCAGCGCGGTGACAGGCCCCTTGAACACTGAAGCTTTCTTT,TRBV29-1,-,TRBJ1-1,-
CASSSRTGATYEQYF,TGTGCCAGCAGTTCTAGGACAGGGGCGACCTACGAGCAGTACTTC,TRBV6-9,once,TRBJ2-7,TRBD1
CASSAFSRGVYQTQYF,TGTGCCAGCAGCGCGTTCTCGCGGGGGGTCTATCAGACCCAGTACTTC,TRBV11-2,-,TRBJ2-5,TRBD2
CASSWEQGATKLFF,TGTGCCAGCAGCTGGGAACAGGGGGCGACCAAACTGTTTTTT,TRBV5-8,-,TRBJ1-4,TRBD1
CASSPTGGGQPQHF,TGTGCCAGCAGCCCCACAGGGGGGGGTCAGCCCCAGCATTTT,TRBV7-8,-,TRBJ1-5,TRBD1
CASSNRDSHRRYNQPQHF,TGTGCCAGTAGTAACCGGGACAGCCACCGGCGGTACAATCAGCCCCAGCATTTT,TRBV19,once,TRBJ1-5,TRBD1
CASSLVQGTEAFF,TGTGCCAGCAGTTTAGTTCAGGGCACTGAAGCTTTCTTT,TRBV12-3/TRBV12-4,-,TRBJ1-1,-
CASSEGTGNTGELFF,TGTGCCAGCAGTGAGGGGACAGGGAACACCGGGGAGCTGTTTTTT,TRBV2,-,TRBJ2-2,TRBD1
CASSDTGRYYGYTF,TGTGCCAGCAGCGACACCGGGAGATACTATGGCTACACCTTC,TRBV9,-,TRBJ1-2,-
CSVRDLSGNTIYF,TGCAGCGTGAGGGATTTGTCTGGAAACACCATATATTTT,TRBV29-1,-,TRBJ1-3,-
CASRSLDEAFF,TGTGCCAGCAGAAGTTTAGATGAAGCTTTCTTT,TRBV12-3/TRBV12-4,-,TRBJ1-1,-
CASSVRDRAANEQFF,TGTGCCAGTAGTGTGCGGGACAGGGCCGCCAATGAGCAGTTCTTC,TRBV19,-,TRBJ2-1,TRBD1
CASSLGLYGYTF,TGTGCCAGCAGCTTAGGACTCTATGGCTACACCTTC,TRBV7-9,-,TRBJ1-2,-
CASSLLQGWGYTF,TGTGCCAGCAGTTTGTTACAGGGCTGGGGCTACACCTTC,TRBV12-3/TRBV12-4,-,TRBJ1-2,-
CASSPLPAGDIQETQYF,TGTGCCAGCTCACCACTCCCAGCGGGGGACATCCAAGAGACCCAGTACTTC,TRBV18,-,TRBJ2-5,TRBD2
CATSRDGKGFWVRELFF,TGTGCCACCAGCAGAGATGGGAAGGGGTTTTGGGTCCGGGAGCTGTTTTTT,TRBV15,-,TRBJ2-2,-
CASSYGGPGNEQFF,TGTGCCAGCAGTTACGGAGGGCCGGGGAATGAGCAGTTCTTC,TRBV6-5,-,TRBJ2-1,-
CASSPGGGSEKLFF,TGCGCCAGCAGCCCCGGGGGGGGGAGTGAAAAACTGTTTTTT,TRBV4-3,-,TRBJ1-4,-
CASSQGQARDTIYF,TGTGCCAGCAGTCAGGGACAGGCCAGGGACACCATATATTTT,TRBV5-6,-,TRBJ1-3,TRBD1
CASSLSSPKNTEAFF,TGTGCCAGCAGTTTATCTAGTCCAAAGAACACTGAAGCTTTCTTT,TRBV27,-,TRBJ1-1,-
CATSRVVIARALFSNQPQHF,TGTGCCACCAGCAGAGTAGTTATAGCGAGGGCCCTTTTTAGCAATCAGCCCCAGCATTTT,TRBV15,-,TRBJ1-5,-
CASSLRGTDTQYF,TGTGCCAGCAGCTTACGAGGCACAGATACGCAGTATTTT,TRBV12-3/TRBV12-4,-,TRBJ2-3,-
CASSPTRPQGGAANEKLFF,TGTGCCAGCTCACCGACCAGGCCCCAGGGGGGTGCGGCTAATGAAAAACTGTTTTTT,TRBV18,-,TRBJ1-4,TRBD1
CASSPGQSTDTQYF,TGTGCCAGCAGTCCCGGACAGAGCACAGATACGCAGTATTTT,TRBV6-5,-,TRBJ2-3,-
CASSQGLAGNYEQYF,TGCGCCAGCAGCCAAGGATTAGCGGGAAACTACGAGCAGTACTTC,TRBV4-3,-,TRBJ2-7,TRBD2